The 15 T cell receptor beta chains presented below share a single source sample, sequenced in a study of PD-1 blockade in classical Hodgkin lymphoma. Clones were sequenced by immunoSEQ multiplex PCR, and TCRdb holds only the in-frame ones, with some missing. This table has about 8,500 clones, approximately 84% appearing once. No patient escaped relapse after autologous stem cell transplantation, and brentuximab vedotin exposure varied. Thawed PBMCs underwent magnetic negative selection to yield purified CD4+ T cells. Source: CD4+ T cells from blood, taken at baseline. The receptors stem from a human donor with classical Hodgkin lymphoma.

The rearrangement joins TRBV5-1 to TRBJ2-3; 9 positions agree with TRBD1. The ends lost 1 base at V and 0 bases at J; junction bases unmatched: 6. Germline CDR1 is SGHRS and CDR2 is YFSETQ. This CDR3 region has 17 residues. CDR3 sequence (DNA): TGCGCCAGCAGCTTGAAACCGGGACAGGGAAGCACAGATACGCAGTATTTT. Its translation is CASSLKPGQGSTDTQYF. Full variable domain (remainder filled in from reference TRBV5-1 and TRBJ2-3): KAGVTQTPRYLIKTRGQQVTLSCSPISGHRSVSWYQQTPGQGLQFLFEYFSETQRNKGNFPGRFSGRQFSNSRSEMNVSTLELGDSALYLCASSLKPGQGSTDTQYFGPGTRLTVL.

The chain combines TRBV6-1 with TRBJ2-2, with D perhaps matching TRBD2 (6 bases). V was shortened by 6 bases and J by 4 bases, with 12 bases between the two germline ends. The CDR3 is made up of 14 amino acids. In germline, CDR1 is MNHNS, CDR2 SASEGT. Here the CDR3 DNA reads TGTGCCAGCAGGGAACTGGGGGGCACCGGGGAGCTGTTTTTT. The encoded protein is CASRELGGTGELFF.

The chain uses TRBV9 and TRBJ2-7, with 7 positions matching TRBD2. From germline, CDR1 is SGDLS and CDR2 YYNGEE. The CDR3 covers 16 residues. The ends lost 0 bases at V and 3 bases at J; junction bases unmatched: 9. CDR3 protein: CASSVGSGAGFYEQYF. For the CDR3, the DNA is TGTGCCAGCAGCGTAGGGTCGGGAGCGGGATTCTACGAGCAGTACTTC. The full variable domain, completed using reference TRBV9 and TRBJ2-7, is DSGVTQTPKHLITATGQRVTLRCSPRSGDLSVYWYQQSLDQGLQFLIQYYNGEERAKGNILERFSAQQFPDLHSELNLSSLELGDSALYFCASSVGSGAGFYEQYFGPGTRLTVT.

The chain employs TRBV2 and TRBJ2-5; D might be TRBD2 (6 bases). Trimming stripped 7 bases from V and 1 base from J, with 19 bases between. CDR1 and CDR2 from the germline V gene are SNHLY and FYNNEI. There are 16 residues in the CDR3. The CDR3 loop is CASKRLAAMIQETQYF. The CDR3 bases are TGTGCCAGCAAACGGTTAGCGGCCATGATCCAAGAGACCCAGTACTTC. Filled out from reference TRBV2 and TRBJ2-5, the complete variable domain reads EPEVTQTPSHQVTQMGQEVILRCVPISNHLYFYWYRQILGQKVEFLVSFYNNEISEKSEIFDDQFSVERPDGSNFTLKIRSTKLEDSAMYFCASKRLAAMIQETQYFGPGTRLLVL.

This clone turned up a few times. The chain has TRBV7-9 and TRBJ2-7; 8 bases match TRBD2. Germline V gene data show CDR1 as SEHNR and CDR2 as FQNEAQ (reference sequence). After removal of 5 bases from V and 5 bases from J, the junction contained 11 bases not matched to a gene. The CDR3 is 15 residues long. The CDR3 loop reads CASSKPPGLENEQYF. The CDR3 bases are TGTGCCAGCAGCAAACCCCCGGGACTAGAAAACGAGCAGTACTTC.

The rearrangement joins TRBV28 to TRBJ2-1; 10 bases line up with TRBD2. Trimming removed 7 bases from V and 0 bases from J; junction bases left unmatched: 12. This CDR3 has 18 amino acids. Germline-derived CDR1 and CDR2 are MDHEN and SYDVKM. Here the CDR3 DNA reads TGTGCCAGCACCGCCCCACTAGCGGGGATAACCTCCTACAATGAGCAGTTCTTC. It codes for CASTAPLAGITSYNEQFF. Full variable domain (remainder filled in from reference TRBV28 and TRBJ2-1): DVKVTQSSRYLVKRTGEKVFLECVQDMDHENMFWYRQDPGLGLRLIYFSYDVKMKEKGDIPEGYSVSREKKERFSLILESASTNQTSMYLCASTAPLAGITSYNEQFFGPGTRLTVL.

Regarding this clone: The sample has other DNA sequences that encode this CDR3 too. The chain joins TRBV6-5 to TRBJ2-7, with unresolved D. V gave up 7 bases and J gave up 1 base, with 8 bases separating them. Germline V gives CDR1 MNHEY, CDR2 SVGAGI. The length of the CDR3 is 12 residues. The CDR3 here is CASKGGSYEQYF. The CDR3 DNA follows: TGTGCCAGCAAGGGCGGTTCCTACGAGCAGTACTTC.

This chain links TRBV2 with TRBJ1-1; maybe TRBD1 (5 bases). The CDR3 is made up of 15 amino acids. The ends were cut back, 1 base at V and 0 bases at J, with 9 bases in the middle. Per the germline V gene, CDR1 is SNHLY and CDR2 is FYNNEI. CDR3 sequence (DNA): TGTGCCAGCAGTGAAGGCGGGGGGGTGAACACTGAAGCTTTCTTT. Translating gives CASSEGGGVNTEAFF.

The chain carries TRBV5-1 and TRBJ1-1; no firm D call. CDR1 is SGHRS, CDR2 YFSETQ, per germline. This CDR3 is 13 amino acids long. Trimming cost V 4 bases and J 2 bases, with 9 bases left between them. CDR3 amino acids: CASSPTSNTEAFF. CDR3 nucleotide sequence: TGCGCCAGCAGCCCGACAAGTAACACTGAAGCTTTCTTT.

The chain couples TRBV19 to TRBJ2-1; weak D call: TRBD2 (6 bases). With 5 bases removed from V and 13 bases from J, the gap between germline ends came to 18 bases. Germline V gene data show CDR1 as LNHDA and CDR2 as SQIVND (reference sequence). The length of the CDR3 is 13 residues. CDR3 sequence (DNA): TGTGCCAGTAGTGCCGTGGGGAGCGGACTACAGTTCTTC. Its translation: CASSAVGSGLQFF.

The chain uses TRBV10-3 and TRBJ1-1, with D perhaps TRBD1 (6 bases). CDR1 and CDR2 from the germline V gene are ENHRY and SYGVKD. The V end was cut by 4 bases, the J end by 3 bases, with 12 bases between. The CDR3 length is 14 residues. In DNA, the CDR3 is TGTGCCATCAGTGTGGGGGGGCAGTACACTGAAGCTTTCTTT. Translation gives CAISVGGQYTEAFF.

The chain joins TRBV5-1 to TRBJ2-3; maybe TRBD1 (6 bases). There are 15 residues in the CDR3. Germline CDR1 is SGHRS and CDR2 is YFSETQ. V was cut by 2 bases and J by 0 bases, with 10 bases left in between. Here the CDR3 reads CASSLNRESTDTQYF. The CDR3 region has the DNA TGCGCCAGCAGCTTAAACAGGGAAAGCACAGATACGCAGTATTTT.

Written as DNA, the CDR3 is TGTGCCAGCAGCTTAGGCAGGGGAAGGGATTCACCCCTCCACTTT. This codes for CASSLGRGRDSPLHF. The chain has TRBV7-2 and TRBJ1-6; maybe TRBD1 (6 bases). CDR1 is SGHTA, CDR2 FQGNSA, per germline. V shed 1 base and J shed 8 bases, with 12 bases lying between them. CDR3 size: 15 residues.

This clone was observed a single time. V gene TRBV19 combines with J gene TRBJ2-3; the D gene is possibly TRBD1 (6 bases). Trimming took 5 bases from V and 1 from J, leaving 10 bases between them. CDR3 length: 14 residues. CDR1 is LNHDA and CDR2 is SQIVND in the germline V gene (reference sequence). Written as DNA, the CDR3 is TGTGCCAGTAGTTACAGGGTTGGCACAGATACGCAGTATTTT. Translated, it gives CASSYRVGTDTQYF.

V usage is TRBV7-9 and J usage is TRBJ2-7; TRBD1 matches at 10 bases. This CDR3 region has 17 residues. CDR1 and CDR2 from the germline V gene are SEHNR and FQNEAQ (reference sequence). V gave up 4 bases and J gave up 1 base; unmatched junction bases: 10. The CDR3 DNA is TGTGCCAGCAGCTCTAATCCGGGACAGGGGTTGTCCTACGAGCAGTACTTC. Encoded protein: CASSSNPGQGLSYEQYF.